Sequencing of this TCR beta chain was carried out in a study of CD8+CD57+ T cells in acquired aplastic anemia. Across the whole study: Sorted CD4+ and CD8+ cells yielded DNA averaging approximately 3 ug.

This clonotype occurred a few times. Its antigen is still unknown. Per the germline V gene, CDR1 is SGDLS and CDR2 is YYNGEE. This CDR3 is 17 amino acids long. Trimming stripped 0 bases from V and 1 base from J, with 17 bases between. The sequenced patients had an expansion of CD8+CD57+ cells seen by flow cytometry. As a group, the patients uniformly had severe acquired aplastic anemia. Patients were treatment-naive when blood was sampled. Study conclusions and caveats: Overlap between patients and controls comprised about 30 CD8+ CDR3 sequences.

Both TCR beta VDJ combination and CDR3 sequence profiling were carried out. Genomic DNA was the template for this profiling. TCRdb fed the reads into MiXCR, producing one record per CDR3 protein. The table has under 500,000 distinct CDR3 sequences, under 40% seen once. The chain has TRBV9 and TRBJ2-7; D may be TRBD1 (6 bases). This TCR was recovered from a human donor with aplastic anemia. Material for sequencing was sorted CD4+, CD8+, or CD8+CD57+ T cells (not recorded which) from PBMCs. The chain's CDR3 is CASSVGTAGPPSYEQYF. The CDR3 nucleotides read TGTGCCAGCAGCGTAGGGACAGCCGGACCCCCATCCTACGAGCAGTACTTC. Filled out from reference TRBV9 and TRBJ2-7, the complete variable domain reads DSGVTQTPKHLITATGQRVTLRCSPRSGDLSVYWYQQSLDQGLQFLIQYYNGEERAKGNILERFSAQQFPDLHSELNLSSLELGDSALYFCASSVGTAGPPSYEQYFGPGTRLTVT.